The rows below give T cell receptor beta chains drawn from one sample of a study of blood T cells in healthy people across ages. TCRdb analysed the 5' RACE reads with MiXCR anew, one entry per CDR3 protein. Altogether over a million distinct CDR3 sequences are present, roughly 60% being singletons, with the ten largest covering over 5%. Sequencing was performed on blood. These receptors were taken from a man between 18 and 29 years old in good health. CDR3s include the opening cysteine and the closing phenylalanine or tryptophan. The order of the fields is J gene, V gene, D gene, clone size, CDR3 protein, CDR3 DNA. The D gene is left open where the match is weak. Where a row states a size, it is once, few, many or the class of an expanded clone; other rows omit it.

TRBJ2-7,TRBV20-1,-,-,CSARDGLASYEQYF,TGCAGTGCTAGAGACGGACTTGCCTCCTACGAGCAGTACTTC
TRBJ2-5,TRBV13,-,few,CASSIIIRRETQYF,TGTGCCAGCAGCATCATTATCAGGCGAGAGACCCAGTACTTC
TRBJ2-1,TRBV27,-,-,CASSLFSGNNEQFF,TGTGCCAGCAGTTTATTTAGCGGTAACAATGAGCAGTTCTTC
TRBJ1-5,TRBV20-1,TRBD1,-,CSARRGGRYQPQHF,TGCAGTGCCCGCAGGGGGGGTAGATATCAGCCCCAGCATTTT
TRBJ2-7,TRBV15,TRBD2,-,CATSSDFWLAGGLSYEQYF,TGTGCCACCAGCAGTGACTTTTGGCTAGCGGGAGGCCTCTCCTACGAGCAGTACTTC
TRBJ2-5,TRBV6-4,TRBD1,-,CASSFRAQGAQNEQYF,TGTGCCAGCAGTTTCAGAGCACAGGGGGCGCAGAATGAGCAGTACTTC
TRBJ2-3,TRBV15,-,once,CATSIGGREGADTQYF,TGTGCCACCAGCATAGGGGGGAGGGAAGGGGCAGATACGCAGTATTTT
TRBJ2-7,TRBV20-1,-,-,CSARDRLEAIPAKYF,TGCAGTGCTAGAGATCGGCTAGAGGCTATACCGGCGAAGTACTTC
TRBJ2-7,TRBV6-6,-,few,CASSSYDRTYEQYF,TGTGCCAGCAGCTCATACGACAGAACCTACGAGCAGTACTTC
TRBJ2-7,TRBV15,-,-,CATSRPTLSYEQYF,TGTGCCACCAGCAGACCGACATTGTCCTACGAGCAGTACTTC
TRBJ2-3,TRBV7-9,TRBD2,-,CASSSRTSFFTDTQYF,TGTGCCAGCAGCTCTCGGACTAGCTTTTTCACAGATACGCAGTATTTT
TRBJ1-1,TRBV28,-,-,CASSLQSNTEAFF,TGTGCCAGCAGTTTACAATCAAACACTGAAGCTTTCTTT
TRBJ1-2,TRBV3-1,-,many,CASSQVATSGNYTF,TGTGCCAGCAGCCAAGTCGCTACAAGCGGGAACTACACCTTC
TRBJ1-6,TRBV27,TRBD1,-,CASSPWTGYSPLHF,TGTGCCAGCAGTCCCTGGACAGGGTATTCACCCCTCCACTTT
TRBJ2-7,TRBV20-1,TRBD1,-,CSAEIRDRGFYEQYF,TGCAGTGCCGAAATTCGGGACAGGGGCTTTTACGAGCAGTACTTC
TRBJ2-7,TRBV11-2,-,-,CASSLVGGGGDEQYF,TGTGCCAGCAGCTTAGTGGGCGGAGGAGGGGACGAGCAGTACTTC
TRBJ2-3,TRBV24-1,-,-,CATSDLQGDTQYF,TGTGCCACCAGTGATTTGCAGGGGGATACGCAGTATTTT
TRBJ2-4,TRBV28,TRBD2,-,CASSPRGRAQAKNIQYF,TGTGCCAGCAGCCCCCGGGGGAGGGCCCAAGCCAAAAACATTCAGTACTTC
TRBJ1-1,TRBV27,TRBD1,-,CASSLLDRGTEAFF,TGTGCCAGCAGTTTACTCGACAGGGGCACTGAAGCTTTCTTT
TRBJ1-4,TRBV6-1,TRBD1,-,CASTPGTGIVGDEKLFF,TGTGCCAGCACTCCCGGGACAGGGATCGTCGGTGATGAAAAACTGTTTTTT
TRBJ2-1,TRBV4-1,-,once,CASSRGESSYNEQFF,TGCGCCAGCAGTCGAGGGGAGAGCTCCTACAATGAGCAGTTCTTC
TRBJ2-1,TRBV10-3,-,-,CASHWQRGNEQFF,TGTGCCAGCCACTGGCAAAGGGGCAATGAGCAGTTCTTC
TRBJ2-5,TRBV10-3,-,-,CAEGDGETQYF,TGTGCGGAAGGGGATGGCGAGACCCAGTACTTC
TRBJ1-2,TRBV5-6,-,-,CASSPRRKYYGYTF,TGTGCCAGCAGCCCTAGACGGAAGTACTATGGCTACACCTTC
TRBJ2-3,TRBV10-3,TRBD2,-,CAISESGTTFSTDTQYF,TGTGCCATCAGTGAGTCTGGGACTACATTTAGCACAGATACGCAGTATTTT
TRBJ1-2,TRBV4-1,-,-,CASSQDMTTLEANYGYTF,TGCGCCAGCAGCCAAGATATGACGACCTTAGAAGCTAACTATGGCTACACCTTC
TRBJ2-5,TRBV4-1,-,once,CASSLRASKGETQYF,TGCGCCAGCAGCTTACGGGCCTCAAAGGGGGAGACCCAGTACTTC
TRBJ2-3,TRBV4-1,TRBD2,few,CASSQDHGLAGTDTQYF,TGCGCCAGCAGCCAAGACCATGGACTAGCGGGAACCGATACGCAGTATTTT
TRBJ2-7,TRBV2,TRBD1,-,CASSPNRGRTYEQYF,TGTGCCAGCAGTCCGAACAGGGGCAGAACCTACGAGCAGTACTTC
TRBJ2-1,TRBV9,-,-,CASSVEAGYEQFF,TGTGCCAGCAGCGTAGAGGCGGGATACGAGCAGTTCTTC
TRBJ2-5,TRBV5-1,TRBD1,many,CASSLDRGLSKTQYF,TGCGCCAGCAGCTTGGACAGGGGGCTCTCGAAGACCCAGTACTTC
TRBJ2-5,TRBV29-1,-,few,CSGTEVRGETQYF,TGCAGCGGTACCGAGGTCAGGGGTGAGACCCAGTACTTC